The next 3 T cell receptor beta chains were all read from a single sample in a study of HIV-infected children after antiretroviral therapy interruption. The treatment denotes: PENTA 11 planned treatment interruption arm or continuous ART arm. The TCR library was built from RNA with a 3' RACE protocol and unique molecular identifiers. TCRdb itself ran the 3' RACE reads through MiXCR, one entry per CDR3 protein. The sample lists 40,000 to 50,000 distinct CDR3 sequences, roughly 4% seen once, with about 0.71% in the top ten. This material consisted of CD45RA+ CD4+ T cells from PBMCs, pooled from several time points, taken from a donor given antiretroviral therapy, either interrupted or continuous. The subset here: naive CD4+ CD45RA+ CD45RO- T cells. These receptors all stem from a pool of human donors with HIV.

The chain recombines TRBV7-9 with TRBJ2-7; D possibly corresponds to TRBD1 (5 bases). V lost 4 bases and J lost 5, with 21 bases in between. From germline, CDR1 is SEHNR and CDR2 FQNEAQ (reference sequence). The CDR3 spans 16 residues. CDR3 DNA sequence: TGTGCCAGCAGCTCCGGTCCCGGGCAGGGAAAGGACGAGCAGTACTTC. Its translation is CASSSGPGQGKDEQYF.

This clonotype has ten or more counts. The CDR3 here is CASRNRRQETQYF. The CDR3 bases are TGTGCCAGCAGGAACAGGCGACAAGAGACCCAGTACTTC. The chain is built from TRBV6-5 and TRBJ2-5; a possible D gene is TRBD1 (5 bases). This CDR3 region has 13 residues. The germline V and J ends were trimmed by 6 bases and 2 bases, with 10 bases remaining between them. The germline CDR1 and CDR2 sequences are MNHEY and SVGAGI.

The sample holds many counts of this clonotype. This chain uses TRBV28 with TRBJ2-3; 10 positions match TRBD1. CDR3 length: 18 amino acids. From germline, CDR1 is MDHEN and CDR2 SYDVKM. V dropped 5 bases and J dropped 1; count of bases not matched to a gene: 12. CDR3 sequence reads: CASSPFPWGTGGTDTQYF. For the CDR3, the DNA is TGTGCCAGCAGTCCTTTCCCCTGGGGGACAGGGGGCACAGATACGCAGTATTTT.